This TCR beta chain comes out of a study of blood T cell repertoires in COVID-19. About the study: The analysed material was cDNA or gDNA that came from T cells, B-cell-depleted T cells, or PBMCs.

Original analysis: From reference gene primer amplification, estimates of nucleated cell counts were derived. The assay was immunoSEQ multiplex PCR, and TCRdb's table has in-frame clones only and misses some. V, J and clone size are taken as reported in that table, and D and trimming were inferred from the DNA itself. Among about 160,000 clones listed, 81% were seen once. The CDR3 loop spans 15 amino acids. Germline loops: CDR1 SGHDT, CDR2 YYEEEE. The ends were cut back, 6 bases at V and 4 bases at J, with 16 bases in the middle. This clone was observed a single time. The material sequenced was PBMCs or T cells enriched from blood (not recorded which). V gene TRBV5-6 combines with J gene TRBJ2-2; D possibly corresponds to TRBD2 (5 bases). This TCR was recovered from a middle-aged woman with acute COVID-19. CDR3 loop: CASTSGPRVTGELFF. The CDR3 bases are TGTGCCAGCACCTCAGGCCCGCGGGTCACCGGGGAGCTGTTTTTT.